A selection of T cell receptor beta chains follows, all from one sample in a study of blood T cells in healthy people across ages. MiXCR was run by TCRdb on the 5' RACE reads, yielding one entry per CDR3 protein. The sample consists of about 1.5 million distinct CDR3 sequences, approximately 43% of them appearing once. Material for sequencing was blood. The source is a woman aged 18-29 years in good health. Each CDR3 is given with its conserved first and last residue. D genes are given only for firm matches. Clone size appears in some rows only: once, few, many, or a class for an expanded clone.

J,V,length,size,D,DNA,CDR3
TRBJ2-1,TRBV29-1,12,NA,NA,TGCAGCGTTGAATTGGTTCCGAATGAGCAGTTCTTC,CSVELVPNEQFF
TRBJ2-2,TRBV12-3/TRBV12-4,14,NA,NA,TGTGCCAGCACCCACAGGTATCCCACCGGGGAGCTGTTTTTT,CASTHRYPTGELFF
TRBJ2-7,TRBV5-1,16,few,TRBD2,TGCGCCAGCAGCAAAACGATAAGGGACTACAACTACGAGCAGTACTTC,CASSKTIRDYNYEQYF
TRBJ1-2,TRBV20-1,12,few,NA,TGCAGTGCTAGTTTGGGGATTAATGGCTACACCTTC,CSASLGINGYTF
TRBJ1-5,TRBV6-1,14,few,NA,TGTGCCAGCAGTGGGTGGGTTAGCAATCAGCCCCAGCATTTT,CASSGWVSNQPQHF
TRBJ1-2,TRBV9,14,NA,NA,TGTGCCAGCAGCGTAGGGGCAGGGAGTTTTGGCTACACCTTC,CASSVGAGSFGYTF
TRBJ2-1,TRBV9,15,few,TRBD2,TGTGCCAGCAATGTAGGGACTAGTGTTACCAGTGAGCAGTTCTTC,CASNVGTSVTSEQFF
TRBJ2-1,TRBV20-1,14,NA,TRBD2,TGCAGTGCAACTAGCGGGAGTTCTAGAAATGAGCAGTTCTTC,CSATSGSSRNEQFF
TRBJ1-2,TRBV7-2,15,NA,NA,TGTGCCAGCAGCTTATGGGACACGGAGCGCTATGGCTACACCTTC,CASSLWDTERYGYTF
TRBJ2-3,TRBV7-4,17,NA,TRBD2,TGTGCCAGCAGCTCTAAGACTAGCGGTGTTAACACAGATACGCAGTATTTT,CASSSKTSGVNTDTQYF
TRBJ1-5,TRBV30,15,once,TRBD1,TGTGCCTGGAGTGTTCCCGGGACAGAGAATCGGCCCCAGCATTTT,CAWSVPGTENRPQHF
TRBJ2-5,TRBV27,15,NA,TRBD2,TGTGCCAGCAGTAAGCTCCGGGACTATGAAGAGACCCAGTACTTC,CASSKLRDYEETQYF